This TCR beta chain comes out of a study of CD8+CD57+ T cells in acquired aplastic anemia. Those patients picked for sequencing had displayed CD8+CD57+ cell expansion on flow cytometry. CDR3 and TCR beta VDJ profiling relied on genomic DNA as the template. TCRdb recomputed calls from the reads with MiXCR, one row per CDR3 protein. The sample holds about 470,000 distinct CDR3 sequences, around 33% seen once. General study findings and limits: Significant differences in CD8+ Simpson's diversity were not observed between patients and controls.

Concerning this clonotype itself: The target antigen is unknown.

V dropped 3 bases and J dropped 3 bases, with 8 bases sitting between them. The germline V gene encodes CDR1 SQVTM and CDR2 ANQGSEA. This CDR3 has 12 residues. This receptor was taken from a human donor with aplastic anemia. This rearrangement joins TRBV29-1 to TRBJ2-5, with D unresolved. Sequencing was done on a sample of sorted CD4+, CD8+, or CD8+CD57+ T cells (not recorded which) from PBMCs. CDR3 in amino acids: CSVDRGEETQYF. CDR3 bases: TGCAGCGTTGATAGAGGCGAAGAGACCCAGTACTTC.